The count of the clone carrying this T cell receptor (beta chain) is one. Its antigen is currently unknown. The sample belongs to a study of long-term antiretroviral therapy in people with HIV. There were no participants with HIV treated outside the United States. Study-level results: HIV repertoires covered narrower CDR3 length ranges than controls did.

Runs used v3.0 of the immunoSEQ assay and were done at survey level. Sequencing was performed with immunoSEQ multiplex PCR; in TCRdb, only in-frame clones are kept and a portion is missing. The sample lists about 25,000 clones, just under 85% seen once, with roughly 6% in the top ten. Germline values: CDR1 LNHNV, CDR2 YYDKDF (reference sequence). This CDR3 spans 17 amino acids. V was pared by 1 base and J by 3 bases, with 10 bases of the junction left unmatched. The specimen comprised unsorted PBMCs, sampled 0.7 years before starting antiretroviral therapy. The chain links TRBV15 to TRBJ2-5; 8 bases are a match to TRBD1. The clonotype comes from a man aged 25-45 years with HIV. CDR3 sequence reads: CATSRATGGRKKETQYF. The CDR3, as DNA: TGTGCCACCAGCAGAGCCACAGGGGGGAGGAAGAAAGAGACCCAGTACTTC.